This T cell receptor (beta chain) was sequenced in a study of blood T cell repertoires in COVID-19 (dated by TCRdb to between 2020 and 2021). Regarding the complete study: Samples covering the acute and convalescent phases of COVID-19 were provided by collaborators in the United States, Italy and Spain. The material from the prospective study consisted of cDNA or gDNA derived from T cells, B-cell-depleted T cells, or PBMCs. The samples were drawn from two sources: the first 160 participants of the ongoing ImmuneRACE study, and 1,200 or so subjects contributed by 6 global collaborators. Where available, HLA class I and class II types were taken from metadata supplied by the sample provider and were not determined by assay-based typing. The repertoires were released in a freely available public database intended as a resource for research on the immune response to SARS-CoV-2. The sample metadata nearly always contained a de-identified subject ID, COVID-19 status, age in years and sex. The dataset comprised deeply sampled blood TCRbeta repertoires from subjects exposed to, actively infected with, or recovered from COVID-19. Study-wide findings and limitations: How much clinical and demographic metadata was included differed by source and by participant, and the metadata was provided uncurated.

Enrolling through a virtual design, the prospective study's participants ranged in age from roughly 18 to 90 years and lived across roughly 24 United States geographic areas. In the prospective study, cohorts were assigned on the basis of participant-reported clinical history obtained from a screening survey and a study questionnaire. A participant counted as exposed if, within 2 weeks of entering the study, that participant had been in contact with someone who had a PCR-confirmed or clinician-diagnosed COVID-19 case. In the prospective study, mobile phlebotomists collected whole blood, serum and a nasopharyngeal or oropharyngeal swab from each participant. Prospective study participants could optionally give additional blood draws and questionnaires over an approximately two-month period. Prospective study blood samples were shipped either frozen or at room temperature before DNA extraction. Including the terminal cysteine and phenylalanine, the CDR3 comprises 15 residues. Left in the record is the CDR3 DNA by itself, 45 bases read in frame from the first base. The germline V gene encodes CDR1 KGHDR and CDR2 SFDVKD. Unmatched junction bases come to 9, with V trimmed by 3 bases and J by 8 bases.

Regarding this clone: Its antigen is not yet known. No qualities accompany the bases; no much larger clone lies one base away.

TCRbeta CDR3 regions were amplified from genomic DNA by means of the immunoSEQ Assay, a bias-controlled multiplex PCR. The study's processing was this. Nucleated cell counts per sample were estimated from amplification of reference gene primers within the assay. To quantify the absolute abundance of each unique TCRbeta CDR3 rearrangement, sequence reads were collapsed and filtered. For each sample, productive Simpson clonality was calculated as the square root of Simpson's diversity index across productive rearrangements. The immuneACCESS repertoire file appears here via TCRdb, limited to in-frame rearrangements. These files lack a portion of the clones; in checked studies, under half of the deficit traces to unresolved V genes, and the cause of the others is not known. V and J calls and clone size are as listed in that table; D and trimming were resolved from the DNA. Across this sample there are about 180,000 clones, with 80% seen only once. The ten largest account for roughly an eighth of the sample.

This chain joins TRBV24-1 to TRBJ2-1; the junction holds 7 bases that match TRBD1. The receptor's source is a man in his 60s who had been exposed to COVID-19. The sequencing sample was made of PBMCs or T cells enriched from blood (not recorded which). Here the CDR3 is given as CATSDQLRQGDEQFF. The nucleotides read TGTGCCACCAGTGATCAGCTGCGGCAGGGGGATGAGCAGTTCTTC.